The 8 T cell receptor beta chains below all came from one sample that was sequenced in a study of cytomegalovirus exposure and HLA in healthy donors. Profiling relied on immunoSEQ multiplex PCR, and the TCRdb table lists in-frame clones only, not all of them. This table has some 130,000 clones, about 80% appearing once. Sequencing was carried out using PBMCs. These receptors were taken from a young man in good health and CMV-seropositive.

This clone has only a few counts. The V and J genes are TRBV7-7 and TRBJ2-3; 7 bases line up with TRBD1. After removal of 5 bases from V and 4 bases from J, the junction contained 9 bases not matched to a gene. CDR3 length: 15 residues. CDR1 is SSHAT and CDR2 is FNYEAQ in the germline V gene (reference sequence). Here the CDR3 DNA reads TGTGCCAGCAGCCCCCACCGGCAGGGGGCAGATACGCAGTATTTT. Amino acids: CASSPHRQGADTQYF.

The chain carries TRBV19 and TRBJ2-2; D perhaps matches TRBD2 (5 bases). This CDR3 is 14 amino acids long. The ends were cut back, 3 bases at V and 6 bases at J, with 11 bases in the middle. The germline gives CDR1 LNHDA, CDR2 SQIVND (reference sequence). The CDR3 nucleotides are TGTGCCAGTAGTATTGTAGCGACGCCCGGGGAGCTGTTTTTT. The encoded protein is CASSIVATPGELFF.

This chain links TRBV21-1 with TRBJ2-7; TRBD2 reflects the table's D call only, with no check against the DNA. TRBV21-1 is marked as a pseudogene. There are 14 residues in the CDR3. The CDR3 region is CASSRGTLGYEQYF. CDR3 DNA sequence: TGTGCCAGCAGCAGAGGGACTCTAGGGTACGAGCAGTACTTC.

This chain links TRBV7-2 with TRBJ2-6; maybe TRBD1 (5 bases). Per germline, CDR1 SGHTA and CDR2 FQGNSA. V dropped 5 bases and J dropped 2 bases, with 16 bases sitting between them. The CDR3 consists of 17 residues. CDR3 DNA sequence: TGTGCCAGCAGCCCAGAAGGGGTACAAACTGGGGCCAACGTCCTGACTTTC. This translates into CASSPEGVQTGANVLTF.

The chain combines TRBV7-2 with TRBJ1-1; possibly TRBD1 for D (5 bases). Looked up from germline, CDR1 is SGHTA and CDR2 is FQGNSA. Trimming cost V 7 bases and J 0 bases, with 15 bases left between them. The CDR3 is 15 residues long. Here the CDR3 reads CASTLPGLMNTEAFF. The DNA for the CDR3 is TGTGCCAGCACCCTACCGGGACTGATGAACACTGAAGCTTTCTTT. Full variable domain (rest looked up from reference TRBV7-2 and TRBJ1-1): GAGVSQSPSNKVTEKGKDVELRCDPISGHTALYWYRQSLGQGLEFLIYFQGNSAPDKSGLPSDRFSAERTGGSVSTLTIQRTQQEDSAVYLCASTLPGLMNTEAFFGQGTRLTVV.

This clone showed up just a few times. This chain connects TRBV25-1 to TRBJ2-1; a possible D gene is TRBD1 (5 bases). The CDR3 has 15 residues. CDR1 is MGHDK, CDR2 SYGVNS, per germline. V was pared by 1 base and J by 7 bases, with 14 bases between. The CDR3 sequence: CASSESGQGKNEQFF. The CDR3 coding sequence is TGTGCCAGCAGTGAATCCGGTCAGGGTAAGAATGAGCAGTTCTTC.

The chain carries TRBV5-1 and TRBJ1-1, with D uncertain. The CDR3 totals 14 residues. Germline CDR1 and CDR2: SGHRS and YFSETQ. The germline V and J ends were trimmed by 4 bases and 4 bases, with 14 bases remaining between them. CDR3 bases: TGCGCCAGCAGCCTGACAACGGGAGGCACTGAAGCTTTCTTT. Amino acid sequence: CASSLTTGGTEAFF. Filled out from reference TRBV5-1 and TRBJ1-1, the complete variable domain reads KAGVTQTPRYLIKTRGQQVTLSCSPISGHRSVSWYQQTPGQGLQFLFEYFSETQRNKGNFPGRFSGRQFSNSRSEMNVSTLELGDSALYLCASSLTTGGTEAFFGQGTRLTVV.

The gene calls are TRBV9 and TRBJ2-2; D gene ambiguous. Germline CDR1 SGDLS, CDR2 YYNGEE. The CDR3 contains 12 residues. Trimming removed 4 bases at V and 6 bases at J, with 7 bases between. CDR3 nucleotides: TGTGCCAGCAGCCCCCCCGCCGGGGAGCTGTTTTTT. Translation: CASSPPAGELFF.